This TCR beta chain was obtained from a study of blood T cell repertoires in COVID-19. At the level of the study: Samples representing acute and convalescent COVID-19 were sourced from the United States, Italy and Spain.

V was pared by 5 bases and J by 10 bases, with 9 bases of the junction left unmatched. There are 14 residues in the CDR3. The germline gives CDR1 LNHDA, CDR2 SQIVND (reference sequence). Profiled with immunoSEQ multiplex PCR; TCRdb holds only in-frame clones, not every one. The table includes 200,000 to 250,000 clones, around three quarters detected once. The sequence came from a woman aged 70-85 years with acute or convalescent COVID-19. The chain uses TRBV19 and TRBJ2-1; 9 bases align to TRBD1. Sequencing was done on a sample of peripheral blood. The DNA of the CDR3 is TGTGCCAGTAGTCTCCCCGGGACAGGGAACGAGCAGTTCTTC. Translating it yields CASSLPGTGNEQFF.